The rows below give T cell receptor beta chains drawn from one sample of a study of metastatic and nonmetastatic thyroid tumors. TCRdb re-called clones via MiXCR from the PCR reads. The sample yields 4,500 or so clones, roughly a fifth seen once. Sample: adjacent normal tissue. The origin of the receptors is a male donor with papillary thyroid cancer or a benign thyroid nodule (not recorded which). Some clones in this sample may be carry-over from other donors' samples. CDR3s include the opening cysteine and the closing phenylalanine or tryptophan.

>TRBV19|TRBJ1-2
CARAGQRSYGYTF
>TRBV3-1|TRBJ1-4
CASSIGSMAEKLFF
>TRBV9|TRBJ1-2
CASSAIKKGGYTF
>TRBV7-2|TRBJ1-2
CASSQTWVLEDGYTF
>TRBV12-3/TRBV12-4|TRBJ1-1
CASSLTAGSGEAFF
>TRBV19|TRBJ1-5
CASSPKGGVNSNQPQHF
>TRBV6-1|TRBJ1-1
CASRERGRVGPEAFF
>TRBV11-1|TRBJ2-3
CASSLDLPLSTDTQYF
>TRBV6-2/TRBV6-3|TRBJ1-5
CASSYSGARSNQPQHF
>TRBV6-1|TRBJ1-5
CASQITQYSNQPQHF
>TRBV6-5|TRBJ1-4
CASSLMENEKLFF
>TRBV20-1|TRBJ2-7
CSASRGIGYEQYF
>TRBV2|TRBJ2-5
CASKRDLNQETQYF
>TRBV19|TRBJ1-2
CASSPGQRRYTF
>TRBV2|TRBJ1-2
CASRRLGYGYTF
>TRBV30|TRBJ2-7
CAWNELGVNEQYF
>TRBV2|TRBJ2-2
CAGSQGTVGKLFF
>TRBV6-1|TRBJ2-7
CASSERGPGYEQYF
>TRBV11-3|TRBJ2-7
CAIGTDPYEQYF
>TRBV5-1|TRBJ2-3
CASSTGQGAADTQYF
>TRBV20-1|TRBJ2-7
CSARQQGEDSYEQYF
>TRBV15|TRBJ1-1
CATSQGGGTMNTEAFF
>TRBV19|TRBJ1-1
CASSIGGTYLYTEAFF
>TRBV30|TRBJ1-6
CACSGEYNSPLHF
>TRBV24-1|TRBJ2-2
CATSGTTASNTGELFF
>TRBV6-1|TRBJ2-5
CASSELAGSSETQYF
>TRBV28|TRBJ1-2
CASSGGSVIAANCYTF
>TRBV28|TRBJ2-1
CAIRLAGSQQFF
>TRBV5-1|TRBJ2-7
CASSLAQGVFYEQYF
>TRBV9|TRBJ1-2
CASSSNRQGVYGYTF
>TRBV28|TRBJ2-7
CASSFRGELYEQYF
>TRBV5-1|TRBJ1-1
CASTRGQGMNTEAFF
>TRBV2|TRBJ2-7
CARTPGGREDYEQYF
>TRBV28|TRBJ2-5
CASTPSRGYFTQYF
>TRBV20-1|TRBJ1-2
CSARDPGKDGYTF
>TRBV12-3/TRBV12-4|TRBJ2-2
CASSSSIDSPGTGELFF
>TRBV28|TRBJ2-3
CASSSPTSGKASDTQYF
>TRBV27|TRBJ2-3
CASSLKLSTDTQYF
>TRBV2|TRBJ2-1
CASSEWDEQFF
>TRBV6-1|TRBJ1-5
CANSRAGTGPNQPQHF
>TRBV20-1|TRBJ2-1
CSEKGQTNEQFF
>TRBV6-5|TRBJ1-1
CASSSGHIEAFF
>TRBV6-1|TRBJ2-3
CASSERTSGATDTQYF
>TRBV6-1|TRBJ2-7
CASGQAGGQNEQYF
>TRBV6-2/TRBV6-3|TRBJ1-6
CASSPDRVYSPLHF
>TRBV12-3/TRBV12-4|TRBJ2-7
CASSFGGLGVYEQYF
>TRBV7-3|TRBJ2-1
CASSLGLPGNNEQFF
>TRBV6-1|TRBJ1-1
CASSADRLGTEAFF
>TRBV6-1|TRBJ2-2
CASNYRGRNTGELFF
>TRBV12-3/TRBV12-4|TRBJ2-1
CASSRTGELCNEQFF
>TRBV2|TRBJ1-4
CASSEGQQLFF
>TRBV3-1|TRBJ1-6
CASKGAEFSPLHF
>TRBV15|TRBJ2-3
CATSPEADTQYF
>TRBV19|TRBJ1-3
CASSRGRSSGNTIYF
>TRBV15|TRBJ1-2
CATSREGAAGYGYTF